The 20 T cell receptor beta chains in this list originate from one sample, sequenced in a study of human T cells and chemical hapten exposure. Attachment of unique molecular identifiers to individual cDNA molecules was performed in the library. TCRdb passed the reads through MiXCR, listing each CDR3 protein once. The repertoire holds about 120,000 distinct CDR3 sequences, with 6.5% to 10% as singletons. Whole blood, unfractionated, served as the material for total RNA extraction. The specimen sequenced was whole blood. Receptors were obtained from a human donor in good health. Some clones in this sample may be carry-over from other donors' samples.

This clonotype was recorded a few times. CDR3 nucleotides: TGTGCCAGCAGCTTGGGGCAGGGGGACTACGAGCAGTACTTC. Translating it yields CASSLGQGDYEQYF. The chain uses TRBV5-6 and TRBJ2-7, with TRBD1 matching over 7 bases. This CDR3 is built from 14 residues. J was trimmed by 3 bases and V by 0 bases; bases with no gene match: 3. CDR1 and CDR2 from the germline V gene are SGHDT and YYEEEE.

The chain has TRBV3-1 and TRBJ2-1; 9 nucleotides match TRBD2. The germline V gene has CDR1 LGHDT and CDR2 YNNKEL (reference sequence). The CDR3 is 15 residues long. With V trimmed by 3 bases and J by 5 bases, 5 bases remained unmatched. Here the CDR3 DNA reads TGTGCCAGCAGCCAGTTTGGACTAGCGAACAATGAGCAGTTCTTC. Translation: CASSQFGLANNEQFF.

The CDR3 reads CASSVTGTGKETQYF. The DNA of the CDR3 is TGCGCCAGCAGCGTGACCGGGACAGGGAAAGAGACCCAGTACTTC. The chain joins TRBV5-1 to TRBJ2-5; TRBD1 matches at 9 bases. Germline values: CDR1 SGHRS, CDR2 YFSETQ. V trimming: 4 bases; J trimming: 3 bases; junction bases outside the gene matches: 7. The CDR3 runs to 15 residues.

This clonotype was counted a few times. The chain has TRBV4-1 and TRBJ2-7; no clear D gene. V shed 3 bases and J shed 4 bases, with 13 bases lying between them. The CDR3 consists of 14 residues. CDR1 is MGHRA and CDR2 is YSYEKL in the germline V gene. In DNA form, the CDR3 reads TGCGCCAGCAGCCACCCCGACACACGTTACGAGCAGTACTTC. It translates to CASSHPDTRYEQYF.

This clonotype was found many times. The J gene is TRBJ2-3, the V gene TRBV20-1; possible D gene TRBD2, 6 bases. V shed 2 bases and J shed 5 bases, with 26 bases lying between them. The CDR3 consists of 18 residues. Germline-derived CDR1 and CDR2 are DFQATT and SNEGSKA (reference sequence). The CDR3 DNA reads as TGCAGTGCTAGAAATCTCCTCAACCGGGAGACGGTGAGAGATACGCAGTATTTT. Translated, it gives CSARNLLNRETVRDTQYF.

This sequence joins TRBV4-1 and TRBJ2-7, with D perhaps being TRBD1 or TRBD2 (5 bases each). From germline, CDR1 is MGHRA and CDR2 YSYEKL. This CDR3 has 16 residues. V gave up 0 bases and J gave up 5 bases, with 17 bases separating them. This chain's CDR3 is CASSQDLSSGTHEQYF. In DNA, the CDR3 is TGCGCCAGCAGCCAAGATTTGTCGTCCGGGACCCACGAGCAGTACTTC.

The chain carries TRBV19 and TRBJ1-4; TRBD1 matches 8 bases. Per the germline V gene, CDR1 is LNHDA and CDR2 is SQIVND (reference sequence). CDR3 length: 15 amino acids. J lost 0 bases, V lost 10 bases, and 7 bases had no gene match. Here the CDR3 DNA reads TGTGCCACCTCGGACAGGGTCGCAACTAATGAAAAACTGTTTTTT. It yields the protein CATSDRVATNEKLFF.

This clonotype came up many times. This CDR3 reads CASSLGGVLETQYF. DNA of the CDR3: TGTGCCAGCAGTTTAGGCGGGGTGCTGGAGACCCAGTACTTC. This chain uses TRBV12-3 or TRBV12-4 with TRBJ2-5, with D possibly matching TRBD2 (6 bases). This CDR3 comprises 14 residues. Trimming left V 1 base short and J 5 bases short, with 11 bases between.

CDR3 sequence (DNA): TGTGCCACCAGCAGCCCGACAGGGGGTCCCCTCGAGCAGTACTTC. Its translation: CATSSPTGGPLEQYF. The chain combines TRBV15 with TRBJ2-7, with 9 bases matching TRBD1. The CDR3 spans 15 residues. Germline CDR1 and CDR2: LNHNV and YYDKDF (reference sequence). V lost 3 bases to trimming and J lost 6 bases; unmatched junction nucleotides: 9.

The chain carries TRBV27 and TRBJ2-1; D is uncertain. CDR1 MNHEY and CDR2 SMNVEV come from the germline V gene (reference sequence). The CDR3 has 13 amino acids. V lost 0 bases to trimming and J lost 5 bases, with 5 bases between them. CDR3 coding DNA: TGTGCCAGCAGTTTATCGACAAACAATGAGCAGTTCTTC. Amino acid sequence: CASSLSTNNEQFF.

This clonotype occurred a few times. The rearrangement joins TRBV6-5 to TRBJ2-5; D tentatively reads TRBD1 or TRBD2 (5 bases each). CDR1 is MNHEY, CDR2 SVGAGI, per germline. V dropped 2 bases and J dropped 7 bases, with 14 bases sitting between them. The CDR3 has 14 residues. CDR3 residues: CASSYRRTSTTQYF. The DNA of the CDR3 is TGTGCCAGCAGTTACCGGAGGACATCGACGACCCAGTACTTC.

This clonotype was seen at least ten times. The chain combines TRBV6-6 with TRBJ1-1, with 9 bases aligning to TRBD1. Germline V gene sequence: CDR1 MNHNY, CDR2 SVGAGI (reference sequence). V gave up 2 bases and J gave up 5 bases; unmatched junction bases: 9. The CDR3 runs to 16 residues. The CDR3 region has the DNA TGTGCCAGCAGTTACCCCAACAGGGGGCAGGGGACTGAAGCTTTCTTT. Translated: CASSYPNRGQGTEAFF.

This clonotype was recorded a few times. The rearrangement joins TRBV3-1 to TRBJ2-5; unclear D gene. Trimming cost V 0 bases and J 4 bases, with 3 bases left between them. Germline loops: CDR1 LGHDT, CDR2 YNNKEL (reference sequence). This CDR3 contains 12 residues. CDR3 in DNA: TGTGCCAGCAGCCAAGAGGGAGAGACCCAGTACTTC. This sequence encodes CASSQEGETQYF.

CDR3 in amino acids: CASRPHLGRTDTQYF. CDR3 bases: TGTGCCAGCAGGCCCCACTTGGGGCGCACAGATACGCAGTATTTT. The chain is built from TRBV6-5 and TRBJ2-3; weak D call: TRBD1 (5 bases). Germline CDR1 and CDR2: MNHEY and SVGAGI. CDR3 length: 15 amino acids. V lost 6 bases and J 1 base, leaving 14 bases between the germline ends.

This clonotype was detected only a few times. The gene calls are TRBV29-1 and TRBJ2-1; D ambiguous. V lost 4 bases to trimming and J lost 3 bases, with 4 bases between them. The CDR3 consists of 11 residues. Germline V gene sequence: CDR1 SQVTM, CDR2 ANQGSEA. The DNA of the CDR3 is TGCAGCGTTGTTAACTACAATGAGCAGTTCTTC. This translates into CSVVNYNEQFF.

V and J are TRBV4-2 and TRBJ1-5, with D perhaps TRBD1 (5 bases). From germline, CDR1 is LGHNA and CDR2 YNFKEQ. CDR3 length: 15 amino acids. Trimming pared 3 bases from V and 8 bases from J, leaving 17 bases between. The CDR3 loop is CASSHGTALIKPQHF. The CDR3 bases are TGTGCCAGCAGCCACGGGACGGCCCTTATCAAGCCCCAGCATTTT.

Notes on this clonotype: A much larger clone differs by one base, so this may be a read error. The chain combines TRBV11-2 with TRBJ1-1, with 7 bases lining up with TRBD1. J lost 1 base, V lost 6 bases, and 2 bases had no gene match. CDR3 length: 13 residues. Germline values: CDR1 SGHAT, CDR2 FQNNGV. CDR3 sequence: CASRRQGNTEAFF. CDR3 nucleotides: TGTGCCAGCAGGCGACAGGGGAACACTGAAGCTTTCTTT.

This clonotype was observed many times. The chain couples TRBV6-2 or TRBV6-3 to TRBJ1-5, with 7 bases fitting TRBD1. The CDR3 length is 14 residues. Germline V gives CDR1 MNHEY, CDR2 SVGEGT. After removal of 5 bases from V and 7 bases from J, the junction contained 8 bases not matched to a gene. As DNA, the CDR3 is TGTGCCAGCAGTCTTCGGACAGGAAGGCAGCCCCAGCATTTT. It encodes CASSLRTGRQPQHF.

V usage is TRBV2 and J usage is TRBJ2-4; possibly TRBD1 or TRBD2 for D (5 bases each). V was shortened by 7 bases and J by 0 bases, with 16 bases between the two germline ends. CDR3 length: 16 residues. The germline gives CDR1 SNHLY, CDR2 FYNNEI. CDR3 DNA sequence: TGTGCCAGCACCCTCCGGGGCCAACTAGCCAAAAACATTCAGTACTTC. Encoded protein: CASTLRGQLAKNIQYF.

The chain is built from TRBV6-5 and TRBJ2-7; D gene unclear. Looked up from germline, CDR1 is MNHEY and CDR2 is SVGAGI. Trimming removed 5 bases at V and 6 bases at J, with 20 bases between. The CDR3 has 15 amino acids. The CDR3 bases are TGTGCCAGCAGTCCCGCTGGTGGGCCTCCCGGCGAGCAGTACTTC. Translated: CASSPAGGPPGEQYF.